This T cell receptor beta chain was profiled in a study of blood T cell repertoires in COVID-19. The wider study: Collection of acute and convalescent COVID-19 samples took place in the United States, Italy and Spain. In each case, the material was cDNA or gDNA derived from T cells, B-cell-depleted T cells, or PBMCs.

Seattle enrolled patients during active infection and tracked them longitudinally. The germline V gene has CDR1 SEHNR and CDR2 FQNEAQ (reference sequence). V lost 9 bases, J lost 4 bases, and 12 bases stayed unmatched. This CDR3 contains 15 residues. As originally analysed: Amplification from reference gene primers served as the basis for estimated nucleated cell counts. Here immunoSEQ multiplex PCR was the method, and the copy in TCRdb shows in-frame clones only, minus some. The V and J calls and the clone size are those of that table, but D and trimming were determined from the DNA. Of 200,000 to 300,000 clones listed, more than 70% were seen once; the top ten hold 6% to 6.5%.

The sequence was obtained from a woman aged 30 to 39 with COVID-19, enrolled during active disease. Input material: peripheral blood. The rearrangement joins TRBV7-9 to TRBJ2-1; 7 bases are shared with TRBD2. The CDR3 loop is CASTRDYVQYNEQFF. In nucleotides, the CDR3 is TGTGCCAGTACTCGGGACTACGTACAATACAATGAGCAGTTCTTC.